Each of the 29 T cell receptor beta chains below was sequenced from the same sample in a study of spatial heterogeneity in lung cancer. As for time point: sample taken at primary tumor resection. Each CDR3 protein is one row after TCRdb ran MiXCR on the 5' RACE reads. Of more than 10,000 distinct CDR3 sequences listed, 5.1% were seen once; the top ten hold 25%. These receptors' antigens are unknown. The study's findings and limits: Tumors with more nonsynonymous mutations had more expanded intratumoral alpha and beta TCRs.

The sample here was lung tumor tissue, taken at surgery. The receptor set was obtained from a male donor with early-stage non-small cell lung cancer.

This clonotype was found once. The CDR3 end shows no conserved phenylalanine or tryptophan, and so a read error is likely. Being off target in a library aimed at alpha chains, this beta chain has a size of little meaning. This chain links TRBV11-3 with TRBJ2-1; weak D call: TRBD2 (6 bases). The V end lost 5 bases, the J end lost 12 bases, and 17 bases lay between the germline ends. Looked up from germline, CDR1 is SGHNT and CDR2 is YENEEA. The CDR3 runs 13 residues. The CDR3 coding sequence is TGTGCCAGCAGCCACGCTGAGGAGGGGATGCAGTTCTTA. Protein product: CASSHAEEGMQFL.

This clonotype was seen many times. This beta chain is an unintended read in a library built for alpha chains; its size means little. The chain couples TRBV5-1 to TRBJ1-5; no reliable D call. The V end was cut by 0 bases, the J end by 7 bases, with 11 bases between. The CDR3 spans 14 residues. Looked up from germline, CDR1 is SGHRS and CDR2 is YFSETQ. DNA of the CDR3: TGCGCCAGCAGCTTGGGAGGGTCCAACCAGCCCCAGCATTTT. Its protein product is CASSLGGSNQPQHF. The entire variable domain, with the rest obtained from reference TRBV5-1 and TRBJ1-5, is as follows: KAGVTQTPRYLIKTRGQQVTLSCSPISGHRSVSWYQQTPGQGLQFLFEYFSETQRNKGNFPGRFSGRQFSNSRSEMNVSTLELGDSALYLCASSLGGSNQPQHFGDGTRLSIL.

This clonotype has a count of ten or more. Within a library made for alpha chains, this beta chain is off target, and its count is uninformative. The chain joins TRBV6-4 to TRBJ2-1; 9 bases agree with TRBD2. Germline values: CDR1 MRHNA, CDR2 SNTAGT. The CDR3 consists of 17 residues. The junction had 7 bases not matched to a gene; V was cut back by 2 bases and J by 2 bases. CDR3 residues: CASSDTPLAGAYNEQFF. In nucleotides, the CDR3 is TGTGCCAGCAGTGACACACCCTTAGCGGGGGCCTACAATGAGCAGTTCTTC.

Regarding this clonotype: This beta chain appears as a stray read in a library generated for alpha chains; its size is not informative. V and J are TRBV29-1 and TRBJ2-3; D may correspond to TRBD1 or TRBD2 (9 bases each). The CDR3 is 15 residues long. Trimming pared 3 bases from V and 5 bases from J, leaving 18 bases between. Germline CDR1 reads SQVTM; CDR2 reads ANQGSEA. For the CDR3, the DNA is TGCAGCGTTGAGCGGGGGGGACAGGGTGGAGATACGCAGTATTTT. Translating it yields CSVERGGQGGDTQYF.

This clonotype was seen ten or more times. The library was prepared for alpha chains; this beta chain is a stray read, so its frequency means little. The V call is TRBV5-1, the J call TRBJ2-7; D perhaps matches TRBD2 (5 bases). V shed 4 bases and J shed 2 bases, with 13 bases lying between them. The CDR3 spans 14 residues. Germline V gives CDR1 SGHRS, CDR2 YFSETQ. The CDR3: CASSPREGPYEQYF. CDR3 DNA: TGCGCCAGCAGCCCCCGGGAAGGGCCCTACGAGCAGTACTTC.

Concerning this clonotype: The size of this beta chain means little, since it is a stray read in a library made for alpha chains. The chain has TRBV9 and TRBJ2-1; 11 nucleotides agree with TRBD2. With 2 bases clipped from V and 3 bases from J, the junction kept 4 bases outside the gene matches. The CDR3 runs to 16 residues. CDR1 is SGDLS and CDR2 is YYNGEE in the germline V gene. The CDR3 spells CASSVLGLAVYNEQFF. The CDR3 DNA reads TGTGCCAGCAGCGTGCTGGGACTAGCGGTCTACAATGAGCAGTTCTTC.

This clonotype was observed at least ten times. Because the library targeted alpha chains, this beta chain is an off-target read whose size means little. The chain combines TRBV4-3 with TRBJ1-2; 9 nucleotides align to TRBD1. V lost 4 bases, J lost 0 bases, and 6 bases stayed unmatched. Germline CDR1 is LGHNA and CDR2 is YSLEER. The CDR3 has 16 residues. The CDR3 DNA is TGCGCCAGCAGCCTCTCCGGGGACAGGGCTAACTATGGCTACACCTTC. Its protein product is CASSLSGDRANYGYTF.

This clonotype is judged medium-sized. The library was prepared for alpha chains; this beta chain is a stray read, so its frequency means little. The rearrangement links TRBV20-1 to TRBJ2-1; D call uncertain. Trimming cost V 0 bases and J 5 bases, with 14 bases left between them. The germline gives CDR1 DFQATT, CDR2 SNEGSKA (reference sequence). The CDR3 runs 15 residues. This CDR3 reads CSARDLGVANNEQFF. For the CDR3, the DNA is TGCAGTGCTAGAGATCTGGGCGTCGCGAACAATGAGCAGTTCTTC.

This clonotype was recorded many times. In a library made to pick up alpha chains, this beta chain is a stray read with a size that means little. This rearrangement joins TRBV20-1 to TRBJ2-5; D may be TRBD2 (5 bases). The CDR3 covers 15 residues. CDR1 is DFQATT and CDR2 is SNEGSKA in the germline V gene (reference sequence). V lost 0 bases and J 5 bases, leaving 16 bases between the germline ends. CDR3 nucleotides: TGCAGTGCTAGAGATCCCTGGGGAGATATGGAGACCCAGTACTTC. Translated, it gives CSARDPWGDMETQYF.

To note about this clonotype: Since the library was made to target alpha chains, this beta chain is a stray read and its abundance is not meaningful. This chain joins TRBV5-1 and TRBJ1-1, with TRBD1 matching over 8 bases. V lost 0 bases and J lost 11; bases outside the gene matches: 6. The CDR3 covers 13 residues. CDR1 is SGHRS and CDR2 is YFSETQ in the germline V gene. This CDR3 reads CASSLEGDRWAFF. The CDR3 coding sequence is TGCGCCAGCAGCTTGGAGGGGGACAGGTGGGCTTTCTTT.

Worth noting for this clonotype: The size of this beta chain means little, since it is a stray read in a library made for alpha chains. This chain joins TRBV6-5 and TRBJ2-1; a weak D match, TRBD2 (7 bases). V dropped 6 bases and J dropped 3 bases, with 12 bases sitting between them. The CDR3 loop spans 14 amino acids. The germline V gene has CDR1 MNHEY and CDR2 SVGAGI. The CDR3 loop is CASRGGGLYNEQFF. In DNA, the CDR3 is TGTGCCAGCAGGGGCGGGGGCCTCTACAATGAGCAGTTCTTC.

This clonotype occurred many times. This beta chain is a stray read from a library made for alpha chains; its abundance is not meaningful. The chain couples TRBV6-5 to TRBJ2-3; 7 nucleotides align to TRBD1. J gave up 12 bases and V 6 bases, and 9 bases lay outside the gene matches. The CDR3 sequence is 12 residues long. CDR1 and CDR2 (germline): MNHEY, SVGAGI. The CDR3, as DNA: TGTGCCAGCAGCGTCTTAGGGGGCGCCCAGTATTTT. Translated: CASSVLGGAQYF.

In this sample, this clonotype is medium-sized (0.01 to 0.1%). This beta chain turned up in a library designed for alpha chains; as an off-target read, its abundance says little. The rearrangement joins TRBV29-1 to TRBJ2-3; D uncertain. This CDR3 is built from 13 residues. V was trimmed by 6 bases and J by 2 bases, leaving 12 bases between them. Germline loops: CDR1 SQVTM, CDR2 ANQGSEA. The CDR3 DNA reads as TGCAGCGTGGTACCACGACCCACAGATACGCAGTATTTT. Amino acids: CSVVPRPTDTQYF.

This clonotype was detected ten times or more. Because this beta chain is a stray read in a library intended to capture alpha chains, its abundance should not be given much weight. The chain carries TRBV20-1 and TRBJ2-2; either TRBD1 or TRBD2 may fit D (5 bases each). This CDR3 has 13 residues. Germline V gene lookup returns CDR1 DFQATT and CDR2 SNEGSKA (reference sequence). V shed 1 base and J shed 4 bases, with 7 bases lying between them. This CDR3 is CSARGDGTGELFF. DNA of the CDR3: TGCAGTGCTAGAGGGGACGGCACCGGGGAGCTGTTTTTT.

There are a few counts of this clonotype. With the library built for alpha chains, this beta chain is off target and its frequency is not meaningful. This chain connects TRBV12-3 or TRBV12-4 to TRBJ1-1; possibly TRBD1 for D (6 bases). The CDR3 extends over 14 amino acids. V shed 5 bases and J shed 5 bases, with 15 bases lying between them. The CDR3 region is CASSLTGGGTEAFF. CDR3 nucleotide sequence: TGTGCCAGCAGTCTGACAGGCGGGGGTACTGAAGCTTTCTTT.

This clonotype came up many times. This beta chain slipped into a library made for alpha chains as a stray read, so its size is not meaningful. The rearrangement joins TRBV6-2 or TRBV6-3 to TRBJ2-5; 8 bases are shared with TRBD2. Germline trimming cut 0 bases from V and 6 bases from J; bases unmatched to any gene: 3. The CDR3 runs to 14 residues. The germline CDR1 and CDR2 sequences are MNHEY and SVGEGT. The DNA of the CDR3 is TGTGCCAGCAGTTACTCGAGCGGGGGTCAGACCCAGTACTTC. This sequence encodes CASSYSSGGQTQYF.

There are many counts of this clonotype. This beta chain lies outside the target of a library built for alpha chains; its clone size means little. The V and J genes are TRBV7-8 and TRBJ1-1; 7 nucleotides agree with TRBD1. Germline loops: CDR1 SGHVS, CDR2 FQNEAQ. Losses at the gene ends were 6 bases for V and 1 base for J; bases not matched to a gene: 11. The CDR3 is made up of 16 amino acids. In nucleotides, the CDR3 is TGTGCCAGCAGGCTAACAAGGGGACAGACGAACACTGAAGCTTTCTTT. Its protein is CASRLTRGQTNTEAFF.

This clonotype was counted at least ten times. Since it is a stray read in a library aimed at alpha chains, this beta chain has a size that is not meaningful. The rearrangement links TRBV2 to TRBJ2-1, with D perhaps matching TRBD1 (6 bases). Germline loops: CDR1 SNHLY, CDR2 FYNNEI. V was trimmed by 5 bases and J by 5 bases, leaving 13 bases between them. The CDR3 consists of 14 residues. This CDR3 reads CASSSTGLHNEQFF. CDR3 in DNA: TGTGCCAGCAGTAGTACAGGGCTCCACAATGAGCAGTTCTTC.

This clonotype has ten or more counts. The library was prepared for alpha chains; this beta chain is a stray read, so its frequency means little. The V call is TRBV7-9, the J call TRBJ2-1; D perhaps matches TRBD2 (6 bases). The germline gives CDR1 SEHNR, CDR2 FQNEAQ (reference sequence). Trimming removed 2 bases at V and 10 bases at J, with 15 bases between. This CDR3 region has 14 residues. The chain's CDR3 is CASSLKVGGMEQFF. The CDR3, as DNA: TGTGCCAGCAGCTTAAAGGTGGGAGGCATGGAGCAGTTCTTC.

This clonotype has at least ten counts. This beta chain turned up in a library designed for alpha chains; as an off-target read, its abundance says little. V gene TRBV7-2 combines with J gene TRBJ1-6, with D hard to call. The CDR3 contains 16 residues. Germline loops: CDR1 SGHTA, CDR2 FQGNSA. With 1 base removed from V and 5 bases from J, the gap between germline ends came to 12 bases. CDR3 loop: CASSLGGSFNNSPLHF. CDR3 DNA sequence: TGTGCCAGCAGCTTAGGAGGGTCCTTTAATAATTCACCCCTCCACTTT.

This clonotype came up many times. For a library built for alpha chains, this beta chain is a stray read; little rests on its size. The V and J genes are TRBV5-1 and TRBJ1-5, with D perhaps TRBD1 (6 bases). The V gene lost 4 bases and the J gene lost 3 bases, with 14 bases spanning the gap. The CDR3 contains 15 residues. CDR1 is SGHRS and CDR2 is YFSETQ in the germline V gene. CDR3 region: CASSPGDTLNQPQHF. DNA for the CDR3: TGCGCCAGCAGCCCCGGGGACACACTCAATCAGCCCCAGCATTTT.

Of note for this clonotype: Since the library was made to target alpha chains, this beta chain is a stray read and its abundance is not meaningful. The V call is TRBV7-2, the J call TRBJ2-4; perhaps TRBD2 as D (6 bases). Germline V gene lookup returns CDR1 SGHTA and CDR2 FQGNSA. This CDR3 spans 15 amino acids. With 4 bases removed from V and 7 bases from J, the gap between germline ends came to 17 bases. CDR3 in amino acids: CASSSEAGMRNIQYF. CDR3 nucleotide sequence: TGTGCCAGCAGCTCGGAGGCGGGGATGAGGAACATTCAGTACTTC.

This clonotype was counted ten times or more. This beta chain is an unintended read in a library built for alpha chains; its size means little. This chain connects TRBV28 to TRBJ1-5, with TRBD1 matching over 8 bases. This CDR3 has 12 amino acids. Per germline, CDR1 MDHEN and CDR2 SYDVKM. V trimming: 8 bases; J trimming: 6 bases; junction bases outside the gene matches: 3. Written as DNA, the CDR3 is TGTGCCAGCGGTCAGGGGGCTCAGCCCCAGCATTTT. Translating it yields CASGQGAQPQHF. The full variable domain, with the rest looked up from reference TRBV28 and TRBJ1-5, is DVKVTQSSRYLVKRTGEKVFLECVQDMDHENMFWYRQDPGLGLRLIYFSYDVKMKEKGDIPEGYSVSREKKERFSLILESASTNQTSMYLCASGQGAQPQHFGDGTRLSIL.

This clonotype showed up just a few times. Because the library targeted alpha chains, this beta chain is an off-target read whose size means little. This sequence joins TRBV11-2 and TRBJ2-1, with D perhaps assigned TRBD1 or TRBD2 (5 bases each). This CDR3 region has 16 residues. V lost 1 base and J 0 bases, leaving 10 bases between the germline ends. Germline V gene data show CDR1 as SGHAT and CDR2 as FQNNGV. The DNA for the CDR3 is TGTGCCAGCAGCTTAGGAGGGGTCAGCTCCTACAATGAGCAGTTCTTC. This translates into CASSLGGVSSYNEQFF.

Of note for this clonotype: This beta chain came through as a stray read in a library set up for alpha chains, and its size says little. The chain is built from TRBV5-1 and TRBJ1-5; D not resolved. CDR3 length: 15 amino acids. Trimming shortened V by 4 bases and J by 3 bases, and 14 bases separated the two germline ends. The germline CDR1 and CDR2 sequences are SGHRS and YFSETQ. The CDR3 DNA reads as TGCGCCAGCAGCCCCGGCGGCCAGTTCAATCAGCCCCAGCATTTT. Protein: CASSPGGQFNQPQHF.

This clonotype came up many times. This beta chain is a stray read from a library made for alpha chains; its abundance is not meaningful. The rearrangement links TRBV11-2 to TRBJ2-5; 7 nucleotides agree with TRBD2. Germline V gives CDR1 SGHAT, CDR2 FQNNGV. CDR3 length: 14 amino acids. V was clipped by 1 base and J by 1 base; unmatched bases: 0. The CDR3 coding sequence is TGTGCCAGCAGCTTAGGACTAGCCCAAGAGACCCAGTACTTC. Its translation: CASSLGLAQETQYF.

To note about this clonotype: For a library built for alpha chains, this beta chain is a stray read; little rests on its size. J is TRBJ1-3 and V is TRBV7-9; 10 nucleotides align to TRBD1. CDR1 and CDR2 from the germline V gene are SEHNR and FQNEAQ (reference sequence). V was clipped by 5 bases and J by 2 bases; unmatched bases: 3. The CDR3 spans 15 residues. CDR3 bases: TGTGCCAGCAGCCCTGGACAGGGGGCTGGAAACACCATATATTTT. Its translation: CASSPGQGAGNTIYF.

This clonotype showed up just a few times. The library was built for alpha chains, so this beta chain is an off-target read and its size means little. V gene TRBV11-3 combines with J gene TRBJ2-7; 9 bases are a match to TRBD2. Germline lookup yields CDR1 SGHNT and CDR2 YENEEA. The junction had 9 bases not matched to a gene; V was cut back by 4 bases and J by 5 bases. The CDR3 length is 15 residues. DNA of the CDR3: TGTGCCAGCAGCTCTGGAGGGACTAGCAACCACGAGCAGTACTTC. This codes for CASSSGGTSNHEQYF.

This clonotype has a count of ten or more. This beta chain turned up in a library designed for alpha chains; as an off-target read, its abundance says little. This CDR3 reads CASSLGRGELFF. CDR3 nucleotide sequence: TGCGCCAGCAGCTTGGGGCGCGGGGAGCTGTTTTTT. This chain connects TRBV5-1 to TRBJ2-2, with no clear D. This CDR3 is built from 12 residues. Per germline, CDR1 SGHRS and CDR2 YFSETQ. V shed 0 bases and J shed 7 bases, with 4 bases lying between them.